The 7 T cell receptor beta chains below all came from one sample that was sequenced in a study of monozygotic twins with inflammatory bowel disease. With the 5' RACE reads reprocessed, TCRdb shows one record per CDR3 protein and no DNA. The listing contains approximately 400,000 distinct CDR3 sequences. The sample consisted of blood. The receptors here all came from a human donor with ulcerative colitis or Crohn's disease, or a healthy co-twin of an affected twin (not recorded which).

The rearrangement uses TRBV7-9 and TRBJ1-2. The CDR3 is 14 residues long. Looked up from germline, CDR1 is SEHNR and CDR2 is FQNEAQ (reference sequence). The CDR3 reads CASSLADSNYGYTF. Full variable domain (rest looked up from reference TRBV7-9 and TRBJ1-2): DTGVSQNPRHKITKRGQNVTFRCDPISEHNRLYWYRQTLGQGPEFLTYFQNEAQLEKSRLLSDRFSAERPKGSFSTLEIQRTEQGDSAMYLCASSLADSNYGYTFGSGTRLTVV.

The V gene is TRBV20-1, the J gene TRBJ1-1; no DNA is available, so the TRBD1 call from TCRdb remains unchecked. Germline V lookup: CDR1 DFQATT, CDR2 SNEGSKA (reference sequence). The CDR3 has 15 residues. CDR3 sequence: CSARPRTGMNTEAFF.

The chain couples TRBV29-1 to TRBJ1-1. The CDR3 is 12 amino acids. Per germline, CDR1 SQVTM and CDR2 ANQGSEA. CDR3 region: CSVRRTNTEAFF. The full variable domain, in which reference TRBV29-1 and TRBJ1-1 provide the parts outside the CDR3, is SAVISQKPSRDICQRGTSLTIQCQVDSQVTMMFWYRQQPGQSLTLIATANQGSEATYESGFVIDKFPISRPNLTFSTLTVSNMSPEDSSIYLCSVRRTNTEAFFGQGTRLTVV.

CDR3 in amino acids: CATTRAGGRGYTF. The chain combines TRBV25-1 with TRBJ1-2; TCRdb lists TRBD1, though no DNA is available to test this call. The germline CDR1 and CDR2 sequences are MGHDK and SYGVNS. The CDR3 consists of 13 residues.

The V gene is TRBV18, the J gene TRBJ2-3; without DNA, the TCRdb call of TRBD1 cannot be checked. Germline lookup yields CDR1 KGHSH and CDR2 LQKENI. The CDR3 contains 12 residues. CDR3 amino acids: CASSQGQGHRNF.

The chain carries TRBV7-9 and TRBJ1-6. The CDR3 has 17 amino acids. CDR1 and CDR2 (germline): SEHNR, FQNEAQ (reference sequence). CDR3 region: CASSGGLPSSYNSPLHF.

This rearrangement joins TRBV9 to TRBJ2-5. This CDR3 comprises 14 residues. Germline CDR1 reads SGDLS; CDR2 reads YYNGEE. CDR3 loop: CASSVGRGMETQYF.